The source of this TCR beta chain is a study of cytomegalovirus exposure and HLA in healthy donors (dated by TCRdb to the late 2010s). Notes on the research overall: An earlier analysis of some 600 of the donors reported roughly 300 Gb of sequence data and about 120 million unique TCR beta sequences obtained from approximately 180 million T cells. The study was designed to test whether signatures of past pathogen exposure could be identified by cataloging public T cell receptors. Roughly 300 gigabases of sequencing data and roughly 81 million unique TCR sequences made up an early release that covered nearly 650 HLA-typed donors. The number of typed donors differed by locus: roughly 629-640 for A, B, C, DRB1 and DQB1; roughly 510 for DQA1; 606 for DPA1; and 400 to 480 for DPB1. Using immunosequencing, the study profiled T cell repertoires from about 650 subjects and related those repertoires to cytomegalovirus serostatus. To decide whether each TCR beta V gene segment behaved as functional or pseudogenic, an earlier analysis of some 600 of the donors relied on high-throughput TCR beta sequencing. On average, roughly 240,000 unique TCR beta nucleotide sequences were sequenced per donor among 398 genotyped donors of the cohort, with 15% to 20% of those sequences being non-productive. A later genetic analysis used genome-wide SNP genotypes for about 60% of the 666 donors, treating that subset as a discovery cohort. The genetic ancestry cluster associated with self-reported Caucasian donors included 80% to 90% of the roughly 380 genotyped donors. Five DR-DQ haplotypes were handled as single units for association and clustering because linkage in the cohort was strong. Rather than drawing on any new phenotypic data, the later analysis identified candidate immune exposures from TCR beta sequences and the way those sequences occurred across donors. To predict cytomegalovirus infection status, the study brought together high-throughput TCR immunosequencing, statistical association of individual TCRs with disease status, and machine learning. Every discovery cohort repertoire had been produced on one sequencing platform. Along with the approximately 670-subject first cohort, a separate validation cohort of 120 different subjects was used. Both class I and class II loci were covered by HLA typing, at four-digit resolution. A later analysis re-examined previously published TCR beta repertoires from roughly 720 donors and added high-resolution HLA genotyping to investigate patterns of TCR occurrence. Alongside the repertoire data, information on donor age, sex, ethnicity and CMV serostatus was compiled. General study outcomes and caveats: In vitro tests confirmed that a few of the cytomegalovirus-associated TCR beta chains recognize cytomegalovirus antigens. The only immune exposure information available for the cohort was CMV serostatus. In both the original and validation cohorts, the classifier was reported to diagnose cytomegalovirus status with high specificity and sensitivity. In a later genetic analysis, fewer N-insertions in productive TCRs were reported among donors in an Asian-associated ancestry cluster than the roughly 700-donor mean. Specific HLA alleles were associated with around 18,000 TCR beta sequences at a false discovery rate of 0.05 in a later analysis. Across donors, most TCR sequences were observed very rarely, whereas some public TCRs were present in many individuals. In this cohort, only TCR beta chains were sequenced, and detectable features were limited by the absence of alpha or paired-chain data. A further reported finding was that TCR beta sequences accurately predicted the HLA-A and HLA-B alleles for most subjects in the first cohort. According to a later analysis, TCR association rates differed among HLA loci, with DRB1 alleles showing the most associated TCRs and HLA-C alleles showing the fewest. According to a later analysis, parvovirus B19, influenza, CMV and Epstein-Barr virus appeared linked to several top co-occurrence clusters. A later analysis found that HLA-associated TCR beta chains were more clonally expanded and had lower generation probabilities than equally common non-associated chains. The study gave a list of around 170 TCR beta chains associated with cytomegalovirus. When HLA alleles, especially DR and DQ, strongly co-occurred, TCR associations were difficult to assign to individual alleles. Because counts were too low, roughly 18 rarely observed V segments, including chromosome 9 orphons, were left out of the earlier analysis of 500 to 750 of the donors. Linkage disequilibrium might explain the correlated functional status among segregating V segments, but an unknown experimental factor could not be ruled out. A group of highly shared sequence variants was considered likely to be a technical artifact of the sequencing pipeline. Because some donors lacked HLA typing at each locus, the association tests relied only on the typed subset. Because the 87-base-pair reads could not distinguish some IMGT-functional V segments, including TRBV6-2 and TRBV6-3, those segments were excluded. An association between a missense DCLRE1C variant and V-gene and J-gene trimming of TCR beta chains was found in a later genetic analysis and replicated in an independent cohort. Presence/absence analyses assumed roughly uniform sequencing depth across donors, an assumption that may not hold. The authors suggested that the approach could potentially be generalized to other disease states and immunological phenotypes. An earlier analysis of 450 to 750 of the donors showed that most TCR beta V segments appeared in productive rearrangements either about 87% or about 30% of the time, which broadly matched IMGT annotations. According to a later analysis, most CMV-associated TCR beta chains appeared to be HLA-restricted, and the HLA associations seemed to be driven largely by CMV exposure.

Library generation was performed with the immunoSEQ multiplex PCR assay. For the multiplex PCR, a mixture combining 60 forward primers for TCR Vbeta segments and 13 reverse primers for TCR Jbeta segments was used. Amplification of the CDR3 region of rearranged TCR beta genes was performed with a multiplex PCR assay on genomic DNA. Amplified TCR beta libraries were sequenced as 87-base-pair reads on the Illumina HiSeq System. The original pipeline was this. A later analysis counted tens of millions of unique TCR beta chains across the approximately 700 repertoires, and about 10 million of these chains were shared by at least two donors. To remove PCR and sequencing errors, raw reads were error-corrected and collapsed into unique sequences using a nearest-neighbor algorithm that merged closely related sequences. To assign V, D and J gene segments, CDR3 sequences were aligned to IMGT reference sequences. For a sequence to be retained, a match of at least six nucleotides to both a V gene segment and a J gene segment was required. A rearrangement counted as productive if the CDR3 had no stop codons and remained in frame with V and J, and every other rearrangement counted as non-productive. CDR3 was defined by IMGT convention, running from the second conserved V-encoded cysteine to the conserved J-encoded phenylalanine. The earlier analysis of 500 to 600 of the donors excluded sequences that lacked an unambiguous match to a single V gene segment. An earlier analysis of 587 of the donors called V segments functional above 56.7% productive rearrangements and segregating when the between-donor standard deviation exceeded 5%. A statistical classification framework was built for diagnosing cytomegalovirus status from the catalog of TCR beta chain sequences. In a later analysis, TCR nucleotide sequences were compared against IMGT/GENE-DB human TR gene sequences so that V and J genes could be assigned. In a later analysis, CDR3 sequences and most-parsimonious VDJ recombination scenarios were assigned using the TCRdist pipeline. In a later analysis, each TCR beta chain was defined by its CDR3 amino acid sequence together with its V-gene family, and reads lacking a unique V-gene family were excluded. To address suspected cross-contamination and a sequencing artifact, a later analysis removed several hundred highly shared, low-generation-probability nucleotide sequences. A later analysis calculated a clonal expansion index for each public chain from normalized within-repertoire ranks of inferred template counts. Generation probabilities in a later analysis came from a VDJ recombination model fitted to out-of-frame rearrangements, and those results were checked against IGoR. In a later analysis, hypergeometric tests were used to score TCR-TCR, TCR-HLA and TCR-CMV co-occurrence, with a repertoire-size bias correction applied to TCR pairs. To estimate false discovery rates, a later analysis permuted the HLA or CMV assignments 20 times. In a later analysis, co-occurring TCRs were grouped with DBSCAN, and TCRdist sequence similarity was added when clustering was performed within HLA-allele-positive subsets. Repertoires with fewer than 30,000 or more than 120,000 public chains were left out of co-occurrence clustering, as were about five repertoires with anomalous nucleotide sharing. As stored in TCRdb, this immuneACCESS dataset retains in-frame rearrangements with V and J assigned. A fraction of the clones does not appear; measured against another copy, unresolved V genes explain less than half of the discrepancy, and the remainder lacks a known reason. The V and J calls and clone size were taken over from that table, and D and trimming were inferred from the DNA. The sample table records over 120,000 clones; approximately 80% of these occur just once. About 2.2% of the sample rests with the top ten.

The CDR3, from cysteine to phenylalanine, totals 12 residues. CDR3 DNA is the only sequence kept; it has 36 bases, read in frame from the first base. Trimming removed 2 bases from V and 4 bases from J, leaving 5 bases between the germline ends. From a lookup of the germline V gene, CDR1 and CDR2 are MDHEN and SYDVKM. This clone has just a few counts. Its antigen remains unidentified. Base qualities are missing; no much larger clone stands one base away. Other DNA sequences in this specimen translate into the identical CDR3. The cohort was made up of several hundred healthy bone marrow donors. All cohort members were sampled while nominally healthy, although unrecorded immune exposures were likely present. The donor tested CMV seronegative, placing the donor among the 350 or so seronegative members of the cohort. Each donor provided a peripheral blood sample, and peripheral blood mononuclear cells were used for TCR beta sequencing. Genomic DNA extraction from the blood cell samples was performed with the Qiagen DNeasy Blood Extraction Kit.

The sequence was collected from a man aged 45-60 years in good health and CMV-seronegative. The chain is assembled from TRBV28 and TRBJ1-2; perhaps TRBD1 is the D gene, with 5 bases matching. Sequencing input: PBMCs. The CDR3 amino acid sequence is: CASSLQGYGYTF. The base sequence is TGTGCCAGCAGTTTACAGGGCTATGGCTACACCTTC.